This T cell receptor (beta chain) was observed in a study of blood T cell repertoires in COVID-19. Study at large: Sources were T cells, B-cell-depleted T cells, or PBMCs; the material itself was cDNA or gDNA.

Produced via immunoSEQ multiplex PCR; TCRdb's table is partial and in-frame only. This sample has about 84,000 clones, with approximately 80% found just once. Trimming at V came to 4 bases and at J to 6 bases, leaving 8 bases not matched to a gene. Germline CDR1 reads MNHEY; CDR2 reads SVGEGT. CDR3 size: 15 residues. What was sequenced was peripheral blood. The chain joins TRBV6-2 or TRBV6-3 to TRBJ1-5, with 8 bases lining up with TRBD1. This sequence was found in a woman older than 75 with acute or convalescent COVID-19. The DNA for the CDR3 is TGTGCCAGCAGTTTACCCGGACAGGGCGGTCAGCCCCAGCATTTT. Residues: CASSLPGQGGQPQHF.